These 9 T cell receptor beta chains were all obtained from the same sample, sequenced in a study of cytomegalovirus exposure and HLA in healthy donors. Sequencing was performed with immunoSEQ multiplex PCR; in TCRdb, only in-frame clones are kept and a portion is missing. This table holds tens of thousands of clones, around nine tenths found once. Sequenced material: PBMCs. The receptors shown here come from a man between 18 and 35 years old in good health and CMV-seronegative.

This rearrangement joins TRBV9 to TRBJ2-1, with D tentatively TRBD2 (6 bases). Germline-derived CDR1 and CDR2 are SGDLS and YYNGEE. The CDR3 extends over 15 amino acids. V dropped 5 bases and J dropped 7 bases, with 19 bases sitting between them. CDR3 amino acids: CASRFRVRRENEQFF. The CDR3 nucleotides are TGTGCCAGCAGATTCCGGGTCAGGAGGGAAAATGAGCAGTTCTTC.

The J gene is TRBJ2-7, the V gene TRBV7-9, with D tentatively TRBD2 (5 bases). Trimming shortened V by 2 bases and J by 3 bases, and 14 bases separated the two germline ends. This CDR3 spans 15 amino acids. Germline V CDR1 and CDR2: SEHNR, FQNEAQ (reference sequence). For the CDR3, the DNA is TGTGCCAGCAGCTTAAGCAGCACCGGGGACTACGAGCAGTACTTC. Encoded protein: CASSLSSTGDYEQYF. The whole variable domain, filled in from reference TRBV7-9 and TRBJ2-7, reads DTGVSQNPRHKITKRGQNVTFRCDPISEHNRLYWYRQTLGQGPEFLTYFQNEAQLEKSRLLSDRFSAERPKGSFSTLEIQRTEQGDSAMYLCASSLSSTGDYEQYFGPGTRLTVT.

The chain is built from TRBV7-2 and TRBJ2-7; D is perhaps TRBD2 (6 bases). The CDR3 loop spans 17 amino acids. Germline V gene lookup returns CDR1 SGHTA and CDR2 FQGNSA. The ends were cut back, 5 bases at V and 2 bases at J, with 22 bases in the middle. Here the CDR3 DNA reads TGTGCCAGCAGCCACGTATTCGGGGGAGGCAGGGCCTACGAGCAGTACTTC. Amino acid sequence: CASSHVFGGGRAYEQYF.

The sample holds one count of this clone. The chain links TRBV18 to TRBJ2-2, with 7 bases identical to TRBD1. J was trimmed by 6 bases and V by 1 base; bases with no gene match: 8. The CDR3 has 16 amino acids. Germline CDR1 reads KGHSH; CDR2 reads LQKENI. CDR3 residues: CASSPRIGGASGELFF. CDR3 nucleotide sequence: TGTGCCAGCTCACCACGGATAGGGGGCGCTTCCGGGGAGCTGTTTTTT.

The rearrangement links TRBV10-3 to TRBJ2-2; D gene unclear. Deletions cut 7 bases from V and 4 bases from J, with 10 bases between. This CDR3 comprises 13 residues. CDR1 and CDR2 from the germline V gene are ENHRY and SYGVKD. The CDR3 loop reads CAINDGSTGELFF. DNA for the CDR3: TGTGCCATCAATGACGGTTCCACCGGGGAGCTGTTTTTT.

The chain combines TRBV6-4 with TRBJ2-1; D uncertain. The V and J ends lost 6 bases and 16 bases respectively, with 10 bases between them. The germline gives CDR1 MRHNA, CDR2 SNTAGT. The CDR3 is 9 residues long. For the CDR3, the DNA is TGTGCCAGCAGCCACAATCACTTCTTC. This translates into CASSHNHFF.

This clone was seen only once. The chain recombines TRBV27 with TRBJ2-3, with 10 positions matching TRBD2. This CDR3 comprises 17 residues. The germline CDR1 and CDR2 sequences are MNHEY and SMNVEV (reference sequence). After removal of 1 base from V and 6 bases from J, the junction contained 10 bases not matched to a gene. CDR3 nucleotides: TGTGCCAGCAGTTTATTCACCCCTAGCGGGAGTCCGGATACGCAGTATTTT. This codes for CASSLFTPSGSPDTQYF.

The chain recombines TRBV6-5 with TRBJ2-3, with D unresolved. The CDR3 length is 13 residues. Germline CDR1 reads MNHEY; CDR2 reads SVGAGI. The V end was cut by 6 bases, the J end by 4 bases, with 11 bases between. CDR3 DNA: TGTGCCAGCAGACCCCCAGGCGCAGATACGCAGTATTTT. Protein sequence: CASRPPGADTQYF.

As DNA, the CDR3 is TGTGCCATCAGTTCTAGACTAGCTACCACAGATACGCAGTATTTT. It codes for CAISSRLATTDTQYF. This chain links TRBV10-3 with TRBJ2-3; 7 nucleotides line up with TRBD2. Germline V lookup: CDR1 ENHRY, CDR2 SYGVKD. CDR3 length: 15 residues. J lost 2 bases, V lost 5 bases, and 7 bases had no gene match.